Listed below are T cell receptor beta chains from one sample, sequenced in a study of T cell responses to AZD1222 COVID-19 vaccine. Assay used: immunoSEQ multiplex PCR; TCRdb lists only in-frame clones, some missing. The sample includes some 130,000 clones, approximately 90% of them seen just once. Sample: peripheral blood, taken on day 0 of AZD1222 vaccination. The receptor source for this set is an adult in good health. CDR3s include the opening cysteine and the closing phenylalanine or tryptophan. A D gene is named only where the DNA matches it firmly. Some rows have no size entry. The others give once, few or many, or a class for an expanded clone.

j_call	clone_size	v_call	d_call	cdr3_nt	cdr3_aa
TRBJ2-1	.	TRBV11-2	TRBD2	TGTGCCAGCAGCTTAGGTCCCTCAGCGGGAGTGGGGATAAATGAGCAGTTCTTC	CASSLGPSAGVGINEQFF
TRBJ2-1	.	TRBV14	.	TGTGCCAGCCAAGCCGGGTCGTCCCCCTACAATGAGCAGTTCTTC	CASQAGSSPYNEQFF
TRBJ2-4	.	TRBV5-6	.	TGTGCCAGCACCCTCGGCCAAAACATTCAGTACTTC	CASTLGQNIQYF
TRBJ1-3	.	TRBV11-3	.	TGTGCCAGCAGCTTCCACGGGGCTCCGACGGGATCTGGAAACACCATATATTTT	CASSFHGAPTGSGNTIYF
TRBJ2-1	once	TRBV25-1	.	TGTGCCAGCAGTGCATGGACATTCCGGGGGCATGAGCAGTTCTTC	CASSAWTFRGHEQFF
TRBJ2-3	.	TRBV5-5	TRBD2	TGTGCCAGCAGCTTTATAGCGGGGGGGCTCGTTACGCAGTATTTT	CASSFIAGGLVTQYF
TRBJ2-7	once	TRBV7-2	.	TGTGCCAGCAGCTTAACGGGACGGACCTACGAGCAGTACTTC	CASSLTGRTYEQYF
TRBJ1-1	.	TRBV9	.	TGTGCCAGCAGCGAGACGGGGGGACATCCTCGAGGGTGGACTGAAGCTTTCTTT	CASSETGGHPRGWTEAFF
TRBJ1-2	.	TRBV25-1	TRBD1	TGTGCCTCACAGGGGGGGGGACCTAGATATGGCTACACCTTC	CASQGGGPRYGYTF
TRBJ1-2	.	TRBV3-1/TRBV3-2	.	TGTGCCAGCAGCCAGGGAGGCTATGGCTACACCTTC	CASSQGGYGYTF
TRBJ2-3	.	TRBV4-2	.	TGTGCCAGCAGCCCCTTAGACGGAGATACGCAGTATTTT	CASSPLDGDTQYF
TRBJ2-7	.	TRBV15	TRBD2	TGTGCCACCAGCAGAGATGGAGCGGGAGGGAACAACGAGCAGTACTTC	CATSRDGAGGNNEQYF
TRBJ2-2	.	TRBV11-3	TRBD2	TGTGCCAGCAGCTTAGATCTTCTAGCGGGAGCCCTAACCGGGGAGCTGTTTTTT	CASSLDLLAGALTGELFF
TRBJ2-3	.	TRBV11-3	.	TGTGCCAGCAGCTCCCGCAGCGGATCCACAGATACGCAGTATTTT	CASSSRSGSTDTQYF
TRBJ2-7	once	TRBV19	TRBD2	TGTGCCAGTAGTATTTTTGGAGCGGGGAGCTCCTACGAGCAGTACTTC	CASSIFGAGSSYEQYF
TRBJ1-6	.	TRBV25-1	TRBD1	TGTGCCAGCAGTGGACAGGGGGGTAATTCACCCCTCCACTTT	CASSGQGGNSPLHF
TRBJ2-5	once	TRBV7-2	TRBD2	TGTGCCAGCAGCTTGGGACTAGCATACGAGACCCAGTACTTC	CASSLGLAYETQYF
TRBJ2-3	.	TRBV27	TRBD1	TGTGCCAGCAGTTTGAAAGGGGGCTTGTATACGCAGTATTTT	CASSLKGGLYTQYF
TRBJ2-5	.	TRBV7-3	.	TGTGCCAGCAGCAAGAGCCGACAGCAAGAGACCCAGTACTTC	CASSKSRQQETQYF
TRBJ1-2	.	TRBV19	.	TGTGCCAGTAGGGACAGTGACACCTATGGCTACACCTTC	CASRDSDTYGYTF
TRBJ1-2	.	TRBV27	TRBD1	TGTGCCAGCAGTTTATACAGGGGCTATGGCTACACCTTC	CASSLYRGYGYTF
TRBJ1-2	.	TRBV10-3	.	TGTGCCATCAGTGACCCCGCGGCTAACTATGGCTACACCTTC	CAISDPAANYGYTF
TRBJ1-4	.	TRBV28	.	TGTGCCAGCAGTTCCCCTCGACAGTTTGGTGAAAAACTGTTTTTT	CASSSPRQFGEKLFF
TRBJ2-1	.	TRBV6-4	.	TGTGCCAGCAGTGACTCGAGTAGGGGCCCCGCCGGGGGTGAGCAGTTCTTC	CASSDSSRGPAGGEQFF
TRBJ2-7	few	TRBV14	.	TGTGCCAGCAGCCAAGGGAACGAGCAGTACTTC	CASSQGNEQYF
TRBJ2-2	.	TRBV11-1	TRBD1	TGTGCCAGCAGCCAACAGCAGGGGGCAAACACCGGGGAGCTGTTTTTT	CASSQQQGANTGELFF
TRBJ1-5	.	TRBV19	TRBD1	TGTGCCAGTAGTGTACCGGGACAGGGCTATCAGCCCCAGCATTTT	CASSVPGQGYQPQHF
TRBJ1-2	.	TRBV28	.	TGTGCCAGCAGGAGGGTCAGTGATGGCTACACCTTC	CASRRVSDGYTF
TRBJ2-3	.	TRBV5-1	.	TGCGCCAGCAGCCCTTCTATCATAGATACGCAGTATTTT	CASSPSIIDTQYF
TRBJ1-1	.	TRBV7-2	.	TGTGCCAGCAGCCGACAGATTCGCACTGAAGCTTTCTTT	CASSRQIRTEAFF
TRBJ2-7	.	TRBV21-1	.	TGTGCCAGCAGCAACAGGAGGGCCTACGAGCAGTACTTC	CASSNRRAYEQYF
TRBJ1-6	.	TRBV11-2	TRBD1	TGTGCCAGCAGCCGGGGGACAGTCTATAATTCACCCCTCCACTTT	CASSRGTVYNSPLHF
TRBJ1-1	few	TRBV18	.	TGTGCCAGCTCACCCGCCGGGGGCACTGAAGCTTTCTTT	CASSPAGGTEAFF
TRBJ2-4	.	TRBV19	TRBD1	TGTGCCAGTAGCCACCGGGACAGGGGCAACATTCAGTACTTC	CASSHRDRGNIQYF
TRBJ2-1	.	TRBV30	TRBD2	TGTGCCTGGGGGATTCGCGGGAGTCAATACAATGAGCAGTTCTTC	CAWGIRGSQYNEQFF
TRBJ1-4	.	TRBV18	TRBD1	TGTGCCAGCTCACCTCGGACAGGGAATGAAAAACTGTTTTTT	CASSPRTGNEKLFF
TRBJ2-7	.	TRBV7-9	.	TGTGCCAGCAGCTTCCCAGGGTCCTACGAGCAGTACTTC	CASSFPGSYEQYF
TRBJ1-4	once	TRBV9	.	TGTGCCAGCAGCGTAGACGTCGATGAAAAACTGTTTTTT	CASSVDVDEKLFF
TRBJ1-6	.	TRBV11-3	.	TGTGCCAGCAGCTTTGGCAGCTCCTATAATTCACCCCTCCACTTT	CASSFGSSYNSPLHF
TRBJ1-1	.	TRBV3-1/TRBV3-2	.	TGTGCCAGCAGCCACCACGGTGTCCCTGAAGCTTTCTTT	CASSHHGVPEAFF
TRBJ1-1	.	TRBV6-2/TRBV6-3	TRBD1	TGTGCCAGCAGTTACTCGCCGACAGGGGCGACCGGGCCTGAAGCTTTCTTT	CASSYSPTGATGPEAFF
TRBJ1-1	.	TRBV5-6	TRBD1	TGTGCCAGCAGCTTGTTCAGGGGGCATGAAGCTTTCTTT	CASSLFRGHEAFF
TRBJ2-5	.	TRBV28	TRBD2	TGTGCCAGCAGTCCGCCGGGACTAGGAGAGACCCAGTACTTC	CASSPPGLGETQYF
TRBJ1-1	.	TRBV5-4	.	TGTGCCAGCAGCTTGGAAGGGAATGAAGCTTTCTTT	CASSLEGNEAFF
TRBJ1-1	.	TRBV6-4	TRBD1	TGTGCCAGCAGGGGACAGGCGAACACTGAAGCTTTCTTT	CASRGQANTEAFF
TRBJ1-3	few	TRBV28	.	TGTGCCAGCAGTTTCGTACGACAGAGCTCTGGAAACACCATATATTTT	CASSFVRQSSGNTIYF
TRBJ2-1	.	TRBV9	.	TGTGCCAGCAGCACAAACCCGACCGATTACAATGAGCAGTTCTTC	CASSTNPTDYNEQFF
TRBJ1-3	.	TRBV4-2	.	TGTGCCAGCAGCCAAGATATACCCAGGACACAAGTGGGGGACACCATATATTTT	CASSQDIPRTQVGDTIYF
TRBJ1-1	.	TRBV11-1	.	TGTGCCAGCAGCCCAAGGGGGGATGAAGCTTTCTTT	CASSPRGDEAFF
TRBJ2-7	.	TRBV6-5	TRBD1	TGTGCCAGCAGTAAACAGGGGTGGGAGCAGTACTTC	CASSKQGWEQYF
TRBJ1-6	.	TRBV27	.	TGTGCCAGCAGTATCAGGGGATGGGGGTCACCCCTCCACTTT	CASSIRGWGSPLHF
TRBJ2-7	.	TRBV5-1	.	TGCGCCAGCAGCCCTAACGGGGCCTGGGACGAGCAGTACTTC	CASSPNGAWDEQYF
TRBJ1-5	.	TRBV4-3	.	TGCGCCAGCAGCCGAAGGCTTGGGCAGCCCCAGCATTTT	CASSRRLGQPQHF
TRBJ1-1	.	TRBV19	TRBD1	TGTGCCAGTAGTAAAATGGACAGGGAAACTGAAGCTTTCTTT	CASSKMDRETEAFF
TRBJ2-7	.	TRBV2	TRBD1	TGTGCCCGAACCCGGGACAGGGGGTTCGACGAGCAGTACTTC	CARTRDRGFDEQYF